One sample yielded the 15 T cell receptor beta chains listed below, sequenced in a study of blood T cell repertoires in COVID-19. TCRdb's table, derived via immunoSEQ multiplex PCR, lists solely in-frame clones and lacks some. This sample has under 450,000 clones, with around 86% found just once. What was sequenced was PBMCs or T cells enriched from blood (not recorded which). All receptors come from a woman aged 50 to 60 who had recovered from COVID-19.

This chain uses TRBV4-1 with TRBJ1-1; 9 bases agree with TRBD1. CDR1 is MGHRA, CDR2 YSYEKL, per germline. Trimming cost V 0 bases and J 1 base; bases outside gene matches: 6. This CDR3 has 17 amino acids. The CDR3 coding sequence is TGCGCCAGCAGCCAAGATGGGACAGGGAGACCGAACACTGAAGCTTTCTTT. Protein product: CASSQDGTGRPNTEAFF.

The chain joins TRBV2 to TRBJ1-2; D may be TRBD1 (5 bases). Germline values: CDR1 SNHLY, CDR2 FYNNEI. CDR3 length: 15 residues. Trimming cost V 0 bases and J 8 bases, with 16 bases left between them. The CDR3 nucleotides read TGTGCCAGCAGTGAAGCCTTGTCAGGGATGGGCGGCTACACCTTC. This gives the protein CASSEALSGMGGYTF.

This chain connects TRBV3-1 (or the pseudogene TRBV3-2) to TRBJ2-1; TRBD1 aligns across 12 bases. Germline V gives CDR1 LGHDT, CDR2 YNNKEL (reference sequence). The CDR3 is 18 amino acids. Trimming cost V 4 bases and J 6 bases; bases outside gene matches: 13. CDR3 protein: CASSPVSSGTGGLNEQFF. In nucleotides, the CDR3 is TGTGCCAGCAGCCCGGTCTCATCCGGGACAGGGGGCCTCAATGAGCAGTTCTTC.

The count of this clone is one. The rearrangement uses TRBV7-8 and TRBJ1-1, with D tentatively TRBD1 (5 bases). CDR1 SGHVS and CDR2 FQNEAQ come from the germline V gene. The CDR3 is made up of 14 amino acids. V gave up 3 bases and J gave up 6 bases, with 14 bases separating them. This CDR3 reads CASSLFFPGAEAFF. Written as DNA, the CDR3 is TGTGCCAGCAGCTTGTTTTTCCCGGGGGCTGAAGCTTTCTTT.

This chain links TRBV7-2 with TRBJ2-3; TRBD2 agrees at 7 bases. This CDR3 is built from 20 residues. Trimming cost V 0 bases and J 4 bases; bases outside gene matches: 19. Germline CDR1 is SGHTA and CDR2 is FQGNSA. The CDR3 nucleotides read TGTGCCAGCAGCTTAGCGGGCCCCAGGTGGGGGGGGTTCCGTGCAGATACGCAGTATTTT. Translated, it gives CASSLAGPRWGGFRADTQYF.

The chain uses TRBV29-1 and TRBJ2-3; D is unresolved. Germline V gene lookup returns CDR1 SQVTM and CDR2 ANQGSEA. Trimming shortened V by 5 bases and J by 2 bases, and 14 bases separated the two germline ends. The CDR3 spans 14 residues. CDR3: CSVSRQLITDTQYF. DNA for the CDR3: TGCAGCGTTTCGCGACAACTCATCACAGATACGCAGTATTTT.

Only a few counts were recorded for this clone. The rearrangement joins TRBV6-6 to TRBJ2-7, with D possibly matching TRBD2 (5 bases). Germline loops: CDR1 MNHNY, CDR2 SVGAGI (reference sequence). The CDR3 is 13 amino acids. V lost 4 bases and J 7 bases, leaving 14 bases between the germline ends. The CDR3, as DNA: TGTGCCAGCAGTTTTACGAGGGATTGGGAGCAGTACTTC. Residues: CASSFTRDWEQYF.

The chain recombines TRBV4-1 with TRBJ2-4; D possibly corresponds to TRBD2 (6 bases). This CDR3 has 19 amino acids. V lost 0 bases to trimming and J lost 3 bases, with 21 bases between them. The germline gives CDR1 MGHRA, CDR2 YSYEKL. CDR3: CASSQEYVWGSGNKNIQYF. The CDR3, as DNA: TGCGCCAGCAGCCAAGAATATGTCTGGGGTAGCGGTAACAAAAACATTCAGTACTTC.

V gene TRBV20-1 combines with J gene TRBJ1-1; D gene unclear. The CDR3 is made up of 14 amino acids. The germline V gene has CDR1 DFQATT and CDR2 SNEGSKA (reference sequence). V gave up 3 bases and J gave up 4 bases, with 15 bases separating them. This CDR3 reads CSASSLFGSTEAFF. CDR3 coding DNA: TGCAGTGCTAGTTCCCTCTTTGGTAGCACTGAAGCTTTCTTT.

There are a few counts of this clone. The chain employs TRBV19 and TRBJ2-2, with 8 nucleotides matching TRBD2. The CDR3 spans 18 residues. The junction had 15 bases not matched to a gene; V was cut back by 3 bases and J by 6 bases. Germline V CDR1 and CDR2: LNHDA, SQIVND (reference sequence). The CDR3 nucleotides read TGTGCCAGTAGTATTAATATCCTGGCGGGGGGAAGGGCCGGGGAGCTGTTTTTT. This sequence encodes CASSINILAGGRAGELFF.

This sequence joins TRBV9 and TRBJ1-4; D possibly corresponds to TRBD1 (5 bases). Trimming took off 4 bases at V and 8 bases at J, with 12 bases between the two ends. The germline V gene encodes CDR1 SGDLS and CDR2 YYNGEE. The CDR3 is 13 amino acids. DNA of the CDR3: TGTGCCAGCAGCCCCCGGGCAGGGGAAAAACTGTTTTTT. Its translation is CASSPRAGEKLFF.

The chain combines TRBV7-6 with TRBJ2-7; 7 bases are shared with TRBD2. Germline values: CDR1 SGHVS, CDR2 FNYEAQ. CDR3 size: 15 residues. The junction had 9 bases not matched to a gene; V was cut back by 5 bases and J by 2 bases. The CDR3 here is CASSLTGEGTYEQYF. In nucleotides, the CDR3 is TGTGCCAGCAGCCTTACGGGGGAGGGGACCTACGAGCAGTACTTC.

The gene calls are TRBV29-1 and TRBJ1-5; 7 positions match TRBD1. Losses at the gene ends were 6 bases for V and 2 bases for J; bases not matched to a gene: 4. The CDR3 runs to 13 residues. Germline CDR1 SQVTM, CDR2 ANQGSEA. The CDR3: CSVGGDGNQPQHF. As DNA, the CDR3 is TGCAGCGTAGGGGGCGACGGCAATCAGCCCCAGCATTTT.

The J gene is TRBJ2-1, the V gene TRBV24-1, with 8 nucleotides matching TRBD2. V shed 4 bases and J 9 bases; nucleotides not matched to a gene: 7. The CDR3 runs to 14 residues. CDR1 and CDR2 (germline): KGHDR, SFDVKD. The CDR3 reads CATSDPGRAGEQFF. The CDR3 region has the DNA TGTGCCACCAGTGACCCCGGGAGGGCAGGTGAGCAGTTCTTC.

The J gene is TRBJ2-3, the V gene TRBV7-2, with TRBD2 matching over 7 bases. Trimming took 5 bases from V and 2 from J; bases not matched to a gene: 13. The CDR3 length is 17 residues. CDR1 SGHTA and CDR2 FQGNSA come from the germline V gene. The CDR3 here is CASSLGGGSGHTDTQYF. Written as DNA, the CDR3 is TGTGCCAGCAGCCTGGGAGGTGGTAGCGGGCACACAGATACGCAGTATTTT.